This TCR beta chain was identified in a study of glioma-infiltrating T cells after dendritic cell vaccination. Study findings and constraints: Higher pretreatment TIL content predicted longer progression-free time and survival.

Generated by immunoSEQ multiplex PCR, the TCRdb table keeps only in-frame clones and is missing some. The sample includes some 30,000 clones, 90% of them seen just once. To note about this clone: Its matching antigen is unknown.

The trim removed 0 bases at V and 6 bases at J, leaving 6 bases unmatched. CDR1 SGHDT and CDR2 YYEEEE come from the germline V gene. The length of the CDR3 is 16 residues. This receptor was taken from a human donor with glioblastoma. Here the sequenced sample was blood, taken before dendritic cell vaccination. The V gene is TRBV5-6, the J gene TRBJ2-2; 9 bases agree with TRBD1. For the CDR3, the DNA is TGTGCCAGCAGCTTGGTCGGACAGGGGAAGGCCGGGGAGCTGTTTTTT. As protein: CASSLVGQGKAGELFF.